This T cell receptor (beta chain) comes out of a study of blood T cell repertoires in COVID-19. Study at large: Both acute and convalescent COVID-19 samples were obtained from the United States, Italy and Spain. PBMCs, B-cell-depleted T cells, or T cells provided the cDNA or gDNA that made up the material.

In the authors' methods: Using reference gene primer amplification, nucleated cell counts were estimated. Sequencing was performed with immunoSEQ multiplex PCR; in TCRdb, only in-frame clones are kept and a portion is missing. V, J and clone size are taken as reported in that table, and D and trimming were inferred from the DNA itself. The sample carries around 200,000 clones, approximately 84% recorded once. Germline V gene lookup returns CDR1 SNHLY and CDR2 FYNNEI. V dropped 6 bases and J dropped 3 bases, with 15 bases sitting between them. CDR3 size: 14 residues. This TCR came from a man older than 75 with acute or convalescent COVID-19. The gene calls are TRBV2 and TRBJ2-7; weak D call: TRBD2 (5 bases). The sample consisted of peripheral blood. CDR3 sequence: CASRSGGSGYEQYF. The CDR3 DNA follows: TGTGCCAGCAGAAGTGGTGGGAGTGGCTACGAGCAGTACTTC.